This T cell receptor (beta chain) was identified in a study of blood T cell repertoires in COVID-19. Participants came from fewer than 25 US areas, aged about 18 to 90 years. Sequencing was performed with immunoSEQ multiplex PCR; in TCRdb, only in-frame clones are kept and a portion is missing. The repertoire holds a few hundred thousand clones, with around 89% as singletons. This TCR derives from a woman aged 25 to 39 who had recovered from COVID-19. Input material: PBMCs or T cells enriched from blood (not recorded which).

CDR3 nucleotides: TGTGCCAGCTCACCAAGCGGAATCCTCAATGAGCAGTTCTTC. Translated, it gives CASSPSGILNEQFF. This rearrangement joins TRBV18 to TRBJ2-1; TRBD2 is a possible D gene (5 bases). CDR1 KGHSH and CDR2 LQKENI come from the germline V gene. CDR3 length: 14 amino acids. V lost 2 bases to trimming and J lost 6 bases, with 11 bases between them. Full variable domain (remainder filled in from reference TRBV18 and TRBJ2-1): NAGVMQNPRHLVRRRGQEARLRCSPMKGHSHVYWYRQLPEEGLKFMVYLQKENIIDESGMPKERFSAEFPKEGPSILRIQQVVRGDSAAYFCASSPSGILNEQFFGPGTRLTVL.